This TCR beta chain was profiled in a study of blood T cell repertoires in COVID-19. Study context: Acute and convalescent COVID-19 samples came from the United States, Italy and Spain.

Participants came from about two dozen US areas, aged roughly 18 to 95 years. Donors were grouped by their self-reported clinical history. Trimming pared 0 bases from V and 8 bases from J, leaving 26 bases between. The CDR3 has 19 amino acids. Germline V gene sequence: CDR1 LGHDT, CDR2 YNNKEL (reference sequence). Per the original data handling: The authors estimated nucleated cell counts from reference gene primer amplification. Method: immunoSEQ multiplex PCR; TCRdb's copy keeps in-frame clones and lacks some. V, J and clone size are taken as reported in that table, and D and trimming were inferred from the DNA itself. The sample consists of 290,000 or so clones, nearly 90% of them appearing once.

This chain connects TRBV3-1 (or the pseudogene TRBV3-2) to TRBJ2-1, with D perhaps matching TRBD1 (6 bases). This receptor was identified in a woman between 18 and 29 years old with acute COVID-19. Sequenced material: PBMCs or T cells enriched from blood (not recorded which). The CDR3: CASSQDIGIIVGGQYEQFF. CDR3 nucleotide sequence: TGTGCCAGCAGCCAAGATATAGGGATTATCGTAGGGGGACAATATGAGCAGTTCTTC.